This T cell receptor (beta chain) was captured in a study of early T cells in non-severe SARS-CoV-2 infection (dated by TCRdb to 2020 to 2022). A note on the overall study: Bulk RNA from unsorted whole blood was used for TCR sequencing, so alpha and beta chains could not be paired.

Results and caveats for the whole study, not just this receptor: Matching against VDJdb was skewed toward anti-spike CD8 responses, likely underestimated virus-specific expansions, and missed private and CD4 specificities.

Sequences SGHVS (CDR1) and FQNEAQ (CDR2) are obtained from the germline V gene. Its CDR3 holds 16 amino acids, cysteine through phenylalanine. Only CDR3 DNA remains: 48 bases, in frame from the first base. V sheds 5 bases and J sheds 7 bases, leaving 23 bases between their ends. The method was 5' RACE. These reads were obtained on a NextSeq 500. To correct for sequencing error and PCR bias, the TCR library protocol tagged individual cDNA molecules with unique molecular identifiers. Sequencing covered both TCR alpha and beta chains, and within each sample the abundances of alpha and beta sequences were tightly co-correlated. On the study's bioinformatics: Decombinator V4 was used to annotate TCR sequences for V gene, J gene and CDR3. Expanded TCRs were defined as changing significantly between any two time points under a Poisson model with p below 0.0001. TCR abundances were normalised to the total number of TCRs sequenced per sample and expressed as counts per million. MAIT TCRs were defined by TRAV1-2 paired with TRAJ12, TRAJ20 or TRAJ33, and iNKT TCRs by TRAV10 paired with TRAJ18. VDJdb, accessed 1 November 2021, was searched for CMV, EBV and SARS-CoV-2 annotated TCRs, with TCRs annotated for multiple antigens excluded. TCRdb reworked the public reads: Q25 trimming with fastp, MiXCR clone assembly, productive beta chains retained. Each CDR3 protein appears once, grouped with its most common genes and DNA. TCRdb's processing, not the authors', yielded these V and J calls. This sample is represented by tens of thousands of distinct CDR3 sequences; 15% of them were singletons. Clones ranked in the top ten supply 5.5% of the sample.

Set within a cohort of healthcare workers in London, UK, this nested case-control study involved weekly PCR testing of nasopharyngeal swabs along with blood sampling. Healthcare workers were recruited during the week of the UK lockdown, between 23 and 31 March 2020, and followed weekly for up to roughly 15 weeks. This clonotype was observed a handful of times. No antigen is known for it. No base qualities exist here, and no much larger clone lies one base off it. This receptor was obtained from an adult who was a healthcare worker with PCR-confirmed SARS-CoV-2 infection or an uninfected control (not recorded which). Rearrangement joined TRBV7-8 to TRBJ1-2, with a weak D call of TRBD1 (5 bases match). The sample consisted of whole blood. The nucleotide sequence reads as follows: TGTGCCAGCAGCCGCCGGGGAAAGACAGATCTACTTGGCTACACCTTC. Translated, it reads CASSRRGKTDLLGYTF.